Listed below are T cell receptor beta chains from one sample, sequenced in a study of T cell responses to AZD1222 COVID-19 vaccine. The method was immunoSEQ multiplex PCR; TCRdb's version includes in-frame clones alone and lacks a portion of them. The profile covers more than 85,000 clones, with roughly 87% appearing a single time and 44% taken by the ten largest. Material: peripheral blood, obtained 28 days after the second AZD1222 dose. Receptor source: an adult who received the AZD1222 COVID-19 vaccine. Both conserved end residues are part of each CDR3. Fields, in order: clone size, V gene, J gene, D gene, CDR3 DNA, CDR3 protein. The D gene is left open where the match is weak. Rows give clone size only sometimes, using once, few, many, or a class for an expanded clone.

NA	TRBV20-1	TRBJ2-3	NA	TGCAGTGCTAGATCGGTTGATGCGCAGTATTTT	CSARSVDAQYF
NA	TRBV3-1/TRBV3-2	TRBJ2-1	NA	TGTGCCAGCAGCCAAGGAGGACACTTGGAGATCTACAATGAGCAGTTCTTC	CASSQGGHLEIYNEQFF
NA	TRBV5-1	TRBJ2-7	TRBD2	TGCGCCAGCAGCTTGAGCGGGGGCGGGAACGAGCAGTACTTC	CASSLSGGGNEQYF
NA	TRBV28	TRBJ2-1	NA	TGTGCTAGCACCCGACTGGAGTACAATGAGCAGTTCTTC	CASTRLEYNEQFF
NA	TRBV28	TRBJ2-7	TRBD2	TGTGCCAGCAGTTTATCACTAGCGGGAGATAGCTCCTACGAGCAGTACTTC	CASSLSLAGDSSYEQYF
NA	TRBV5-6	TRBJ1-3	NA	TGTGCCAGCAGCTCTTTTCAGTACGGTTCCTCTGGAAACACCATATATTTT	CASSSFQYGSSGNTIYF
NA	TRBV19	TRBJ2-7	TRBD2	TGTGCCAGTAGTGTTGGACTAGCGGTCGCCTACGAGCAGTACTTC	CASSVGLAVAYEQYF
NA	TRBV3-1/TRBV3-2	TRBJ2-7	TRBD2	TGTGCCAGCAGCCAAGGGTGGACTAGCTCCTACGAGCAGTACTTC	CASSQGWTSSYEQYF
once	TRBV18	TRBJ1-2	NA	TGTGCCAGCTCACCAATGGAGGGCGACTATGGCTACACCTTC	CASSPMEGDYGYTF
NA	TRBV11-3	TRBJ2-7	NA	TGTGCCAGCAGCTCGGGATTGGGCGAGCAGTACTTC	CASSSGLGEQYF
few	TRBV4-2	TRBJ1-1	NA	TGTGCCAGCAGCCAAGACAGGGCAATCACTGAAGCTTTCTTT	CASSQDRAITEAFF
NA	TRBV18	TRBJ2-5	TRBD1	TGTGCCAGCTCACGGAGACAGGGTCAAGAGACCCAGTACTTC	CASSRRQGQETQYF
NA	TRBV2	TRBJ2-5	NA	TGTGCCAGCAGTGAAAAGACCCAGTACTTC	CASSEKTQYF
NA	TRBV7-2	TRBJ2-5	NA	TGTGCCAGCAGCACCTACCAGAAGGCAGAGACCCAGTACTTC	CASSTYQKAETQYF
NA	TRBV3-1/TRBV3-2	TRBJ2-1	TRBD2	TGTGCCAGCAGCCAAGAGGTTCTAGCGGGGGGCACCTACAATGAGCAGTTCTTC	CASSQEVLAGGTYNEQFF
NA	TRBV19	TRBJ2-7	TRBD1	TGTGCCAGTAGTATGTACGGGACAGGCCGGTACGAGCAGTACTTC	CASSMYGTGRYEQYF